Here is one T cell receptor beta chain with its context. Its antigen is not identified. The data derive from a study of vaccination and CD4 T cells after COVID-19. As to treatment: roughly 10-day PBMC culture with coronavirus spike peptide pools or control peptides (ViraFEST assay). It was before the COVID-19 pandemic (2011-2018) that the unexposed donor's CD4+ T cells were collected. Four cold-coronavirus spikes and SARS-CoV-2 S/N were the probes applied, cells permitting, to CD4+ T cells from unexposed donors. At the Johns Hopkins FTIC core, DNA taken from cultured CD4+ T cells was sequenced by way of the Oncomine TCR Beta short-read assay. CD4+ T cells were cultured, and genomic DNA was extracted from them. Each CDR3 protein is one row after TCRdb ran MiXCR on the PCR reads. The repertoire holds 6,000 to 8,500 distinct CDR3 sequences, with approximately 35% as singletons. The sequencing sample was made of CD4+ T cells from blood, cultured in vitro. This TCR derives from a human donor in good health.

CDR3 sequence reads: CSDRLLGPGNEQFF. CDR3 nucleotide sequence: TGCAGTGATAGGCTACTGGGGCCCGGCAATGAGCAGTTCTTC. The genes are TRBV20-1 and TRBJ2-1, with D possibly TRBD1 on 5 matching bases. This CDR3 region has 14 residues. Trimming removed 7 bases from V and 6 bases from J, with 19 bases in between. Germline CDR1 and CDR2: DFQATT and SNEGSKA (reference sequence).